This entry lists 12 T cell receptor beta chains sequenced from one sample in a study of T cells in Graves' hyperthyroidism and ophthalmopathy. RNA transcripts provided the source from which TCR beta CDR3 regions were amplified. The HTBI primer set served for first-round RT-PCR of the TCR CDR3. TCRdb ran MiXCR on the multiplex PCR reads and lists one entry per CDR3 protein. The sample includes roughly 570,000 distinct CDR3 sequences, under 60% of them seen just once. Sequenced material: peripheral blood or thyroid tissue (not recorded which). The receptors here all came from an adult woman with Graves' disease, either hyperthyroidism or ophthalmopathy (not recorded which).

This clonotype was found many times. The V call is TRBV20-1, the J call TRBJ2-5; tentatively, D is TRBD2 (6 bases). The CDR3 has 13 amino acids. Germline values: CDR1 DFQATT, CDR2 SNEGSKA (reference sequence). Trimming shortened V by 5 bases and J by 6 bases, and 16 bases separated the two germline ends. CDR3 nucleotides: TGCAGTGCTTTGGGACGGGACTTGAAGACCCAGTACTTC. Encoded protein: CSALGRDLKTQYF.

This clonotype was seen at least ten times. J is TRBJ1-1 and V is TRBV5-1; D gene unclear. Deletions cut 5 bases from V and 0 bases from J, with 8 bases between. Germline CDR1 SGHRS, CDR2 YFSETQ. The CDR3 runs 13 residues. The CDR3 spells CASSSDLNTEAFF. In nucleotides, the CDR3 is TGCGCCAGCAGTTCGGACCTGAACACTGAAGCTTTCTTT.

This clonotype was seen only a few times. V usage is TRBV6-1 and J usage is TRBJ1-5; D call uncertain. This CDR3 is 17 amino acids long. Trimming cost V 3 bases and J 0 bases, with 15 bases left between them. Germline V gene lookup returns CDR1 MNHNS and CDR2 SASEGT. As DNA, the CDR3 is TGTGCCAGCAGTGATCCCCAGGTTTTCTATAGCAATCAGCCCCAGCATTTT. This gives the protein CASSDPQVFYSNQPQHF.

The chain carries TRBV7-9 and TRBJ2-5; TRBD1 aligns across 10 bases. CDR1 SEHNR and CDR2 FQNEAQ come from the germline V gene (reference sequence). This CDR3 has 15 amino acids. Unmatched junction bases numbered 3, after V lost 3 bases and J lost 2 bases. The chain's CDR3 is CASSFGTGAQETQYF. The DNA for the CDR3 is TGTGCCAGCAGCTTTGGGACAGGGGCACAAGAGACCCAGTACTTC.

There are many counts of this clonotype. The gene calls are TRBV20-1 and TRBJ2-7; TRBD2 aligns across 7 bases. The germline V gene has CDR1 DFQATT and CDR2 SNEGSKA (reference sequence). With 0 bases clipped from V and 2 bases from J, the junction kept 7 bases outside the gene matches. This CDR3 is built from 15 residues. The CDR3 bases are TGCAGTGCTAGAGATCTGAGCGGGAAAACCTACGAGCAGTACTTC. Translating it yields CSARDLSGKTYEQYF.

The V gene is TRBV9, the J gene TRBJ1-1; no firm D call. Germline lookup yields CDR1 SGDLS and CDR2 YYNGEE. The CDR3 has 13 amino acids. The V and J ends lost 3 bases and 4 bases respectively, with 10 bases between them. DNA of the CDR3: TGTGCCAGCAGCGGCTCCGCGGGCACTGAAGCTTTCTTT. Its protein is CASSGSAGTEAFF.

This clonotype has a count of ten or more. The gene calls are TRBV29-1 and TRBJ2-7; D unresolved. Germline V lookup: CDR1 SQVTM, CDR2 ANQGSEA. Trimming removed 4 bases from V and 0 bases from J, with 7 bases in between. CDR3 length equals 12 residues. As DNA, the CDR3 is TGCAGCGTTGTTCTGATCTCCTACGAGCAGTACTTC. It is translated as CSVVLISYEQYF.

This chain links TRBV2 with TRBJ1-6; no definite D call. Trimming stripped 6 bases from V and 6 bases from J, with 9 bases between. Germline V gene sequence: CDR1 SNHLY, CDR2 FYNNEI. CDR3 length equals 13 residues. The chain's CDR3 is CASRVDLNSPLHF. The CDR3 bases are TGTGCCAGCAGAGTCGACCTTAATTCACCCCTCCACTTT.

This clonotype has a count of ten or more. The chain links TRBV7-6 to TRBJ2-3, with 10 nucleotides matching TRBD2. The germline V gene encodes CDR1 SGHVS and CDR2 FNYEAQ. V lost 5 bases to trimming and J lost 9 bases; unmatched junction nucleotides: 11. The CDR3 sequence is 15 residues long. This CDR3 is CASSPYGLAGDTQYF. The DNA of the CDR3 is TGTGCCAGCAGCCCTTATGGCCTAGCGGGAGACACGCAGTATTTT.

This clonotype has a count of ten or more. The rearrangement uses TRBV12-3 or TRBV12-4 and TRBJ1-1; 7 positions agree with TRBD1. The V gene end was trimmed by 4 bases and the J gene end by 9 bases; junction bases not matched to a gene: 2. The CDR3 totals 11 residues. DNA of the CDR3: TGTGCCAGCAGTTCACAGGGGAAAGCTTTCTTT. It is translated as CASSSQGKAFF.

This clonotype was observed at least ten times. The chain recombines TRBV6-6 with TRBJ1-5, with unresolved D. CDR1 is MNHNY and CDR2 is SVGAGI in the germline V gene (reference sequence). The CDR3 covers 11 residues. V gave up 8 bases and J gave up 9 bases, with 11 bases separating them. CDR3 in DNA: TGTGCCAGCTCCACCGGGCGGCCCCAGCATTTT. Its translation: CASSTGRPQHF.

The CDR3, as DNA: TGTGCCAGCAGCGTTGGTACAGGGTCGGGAGGGGAGACCCAGTACTTC. Protein: CASSVGTGSGGETQYF. This chain links TRBV9 with TRBJ2-5; 8 bases are shared with TRBD2. Trimming removed 2 bases from V and 5 bases from J; junction bases left unmatched: 11. There are 16 residues in the CDR3. The germline V gene has CDR1 SGDLS and CDR2 YYNGEE.